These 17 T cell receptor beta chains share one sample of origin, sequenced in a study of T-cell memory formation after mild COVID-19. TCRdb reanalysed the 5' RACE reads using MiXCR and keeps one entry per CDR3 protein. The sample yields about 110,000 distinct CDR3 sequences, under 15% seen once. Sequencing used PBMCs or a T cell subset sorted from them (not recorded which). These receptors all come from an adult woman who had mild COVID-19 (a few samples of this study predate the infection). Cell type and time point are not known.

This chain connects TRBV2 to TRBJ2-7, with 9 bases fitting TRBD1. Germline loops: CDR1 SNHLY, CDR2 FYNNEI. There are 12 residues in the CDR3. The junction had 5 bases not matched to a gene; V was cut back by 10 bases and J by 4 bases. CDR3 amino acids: CATGTGNYEQYF. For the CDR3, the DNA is TGTGCCACCGGGACAGGGAATTACGAGCAGTACTTC.

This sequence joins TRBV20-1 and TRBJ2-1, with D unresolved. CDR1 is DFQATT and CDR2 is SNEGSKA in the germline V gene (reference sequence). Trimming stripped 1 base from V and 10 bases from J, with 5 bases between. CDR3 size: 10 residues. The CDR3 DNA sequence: TGCAGTGCTAGAGTATACGAGCAGTTCTTC. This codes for CSARVYEQFF.

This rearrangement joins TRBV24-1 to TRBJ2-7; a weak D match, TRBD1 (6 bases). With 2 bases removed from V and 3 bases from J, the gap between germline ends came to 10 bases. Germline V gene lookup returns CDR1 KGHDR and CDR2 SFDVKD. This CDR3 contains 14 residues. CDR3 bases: TGTGCCACCAGTGATTCAGGGGTTAACTACGAGCAGTACTTC. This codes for CATSDSGVNYEQYF.

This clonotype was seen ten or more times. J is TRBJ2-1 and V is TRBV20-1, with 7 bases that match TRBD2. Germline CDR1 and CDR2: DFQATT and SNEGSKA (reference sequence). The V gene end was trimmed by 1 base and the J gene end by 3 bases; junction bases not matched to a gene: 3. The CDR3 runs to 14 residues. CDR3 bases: TGCAGTGCTAGAGTCGGACTAGGCTACAATGAGCAGTTCTTC. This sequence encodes CSARVGLGYNEQFF.

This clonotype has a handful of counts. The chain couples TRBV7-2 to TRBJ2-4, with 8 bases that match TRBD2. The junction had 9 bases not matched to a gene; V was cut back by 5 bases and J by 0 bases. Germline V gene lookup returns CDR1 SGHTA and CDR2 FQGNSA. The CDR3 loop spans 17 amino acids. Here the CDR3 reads CASSPGGGGLAKNIQYF. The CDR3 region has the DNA TGTGCCAGCAGCCCCGGGGGGGGAGGACTAGCCAAAAACATTCAGTACTTC.

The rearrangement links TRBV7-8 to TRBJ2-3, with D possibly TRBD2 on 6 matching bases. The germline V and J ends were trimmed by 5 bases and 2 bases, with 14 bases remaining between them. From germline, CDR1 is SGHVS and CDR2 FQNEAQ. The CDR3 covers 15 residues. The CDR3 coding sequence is TGTGCCAGCAGCGAGCCGGGACTTTTCACAGATACGCAGTATTTT. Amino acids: CASSEPGLFTDTQYF.

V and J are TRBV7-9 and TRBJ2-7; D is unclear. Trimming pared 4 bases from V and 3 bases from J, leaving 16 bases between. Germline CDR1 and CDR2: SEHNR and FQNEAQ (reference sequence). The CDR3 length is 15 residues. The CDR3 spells CASSSPYHEFYEQYF. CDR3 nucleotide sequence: TGTGCCAGCAGCTCCCCATACCACGAGTTCTACGAGCAGTACTTC.

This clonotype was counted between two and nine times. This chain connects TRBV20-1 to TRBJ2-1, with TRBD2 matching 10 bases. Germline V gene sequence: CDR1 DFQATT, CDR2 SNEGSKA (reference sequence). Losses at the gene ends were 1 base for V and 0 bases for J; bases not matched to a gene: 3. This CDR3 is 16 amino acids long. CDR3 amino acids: CSARGPSGSSYNEQFF. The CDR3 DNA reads TGCAGTGCTAGAGGGCCTAGCGGGAGCTCCTACAATGAGCAGTTCTTC.

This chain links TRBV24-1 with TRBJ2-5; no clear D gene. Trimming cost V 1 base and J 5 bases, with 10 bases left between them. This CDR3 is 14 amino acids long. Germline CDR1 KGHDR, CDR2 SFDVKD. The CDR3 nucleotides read TGTGCCACCAGTGATTTAGGGCAGTCGGAGACCCAGTACTTC. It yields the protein CATSDLGQSETQYF.

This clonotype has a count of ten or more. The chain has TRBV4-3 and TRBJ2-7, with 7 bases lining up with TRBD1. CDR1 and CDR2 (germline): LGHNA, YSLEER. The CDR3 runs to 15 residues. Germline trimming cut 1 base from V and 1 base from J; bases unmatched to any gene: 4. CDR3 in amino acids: CASSQGDSSSYEQYF. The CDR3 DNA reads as TGCGCCAGCAGCCAAGGGGACAGTTCGTCCTACGAGCAGTACTTC.

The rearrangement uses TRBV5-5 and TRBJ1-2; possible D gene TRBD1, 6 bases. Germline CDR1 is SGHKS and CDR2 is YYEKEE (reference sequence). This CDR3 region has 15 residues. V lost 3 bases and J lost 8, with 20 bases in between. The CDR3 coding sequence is TGTGCCAGCAGCTCCGCTCACTCGGGGGCCGGGGGCTACACCTTC. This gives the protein CASSSAHSGAGGYTF.

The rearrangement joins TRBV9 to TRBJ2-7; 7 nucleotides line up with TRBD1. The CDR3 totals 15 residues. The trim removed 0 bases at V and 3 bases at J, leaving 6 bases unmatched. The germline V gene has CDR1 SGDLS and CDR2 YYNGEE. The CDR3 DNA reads TGTGCCAGCAGCGTAGGAGGGGGACAGTTCTACGAGCAGTACTTC. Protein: CASSVGGGQFYEQYF.

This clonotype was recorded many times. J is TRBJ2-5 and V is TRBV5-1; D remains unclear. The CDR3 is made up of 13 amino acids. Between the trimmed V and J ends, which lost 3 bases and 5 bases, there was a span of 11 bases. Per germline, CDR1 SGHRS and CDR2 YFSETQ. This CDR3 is CASSYLKTETQYF. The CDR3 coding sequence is TGCGCCAGCAGCTATCTAAAGACGGAGACCCAGTACTTC.

The CDR3 reads CATSRVKNGRNEQFF. The CDR3 DNA reads as TGTGCCACCAGCAGAGTAAAAAACGGGCGAAATGAGCAGTTCTTC. The V call is TRBV15, the J call TRBJ2-1; D uncertain. In germline, CDR1 is LNHNV, CDR2 YYDKDF (reference sequence). The CDR3 loop spans 15 amino acids. Trimming left V 1 base short and J 7 bases short, with 14 bases between.

CDR3 sequence: CATGELGLNEETQYF. DNA of the CDR3: TGTGCCACTGGAGAATTGGGGCTGAATGAAGAGACCCAGTACTTC. The rearrangement links TRBV3-1 to TRBJ2-5; a possible D gene is TRBD1 (5 bases). From germline, CDR1 is LGHDT and CDR2 YNNKEL (reference sequence). Trimming took 10 bases from V and 3 from J, leaving 21 bases between them. This CDR3 has 15 residues.

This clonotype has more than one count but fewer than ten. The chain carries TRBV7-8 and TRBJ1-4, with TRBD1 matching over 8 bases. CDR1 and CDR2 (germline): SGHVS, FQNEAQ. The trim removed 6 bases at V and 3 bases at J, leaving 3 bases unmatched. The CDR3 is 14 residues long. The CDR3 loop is CASSRTGSNEKLFF. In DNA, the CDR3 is TGTGCCAGCAGTCGGACAGGGTCTAATGAAAAACTGTTTTTT.

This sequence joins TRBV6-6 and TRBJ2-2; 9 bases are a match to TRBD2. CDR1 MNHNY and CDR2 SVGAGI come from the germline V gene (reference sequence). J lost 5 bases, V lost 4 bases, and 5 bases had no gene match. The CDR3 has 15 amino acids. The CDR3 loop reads CASSSRTSVTGELFF. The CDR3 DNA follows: TGTGCCAGCAGTTCACGGACTAGCGTAACCGGGGAGCTGTTTTTT.